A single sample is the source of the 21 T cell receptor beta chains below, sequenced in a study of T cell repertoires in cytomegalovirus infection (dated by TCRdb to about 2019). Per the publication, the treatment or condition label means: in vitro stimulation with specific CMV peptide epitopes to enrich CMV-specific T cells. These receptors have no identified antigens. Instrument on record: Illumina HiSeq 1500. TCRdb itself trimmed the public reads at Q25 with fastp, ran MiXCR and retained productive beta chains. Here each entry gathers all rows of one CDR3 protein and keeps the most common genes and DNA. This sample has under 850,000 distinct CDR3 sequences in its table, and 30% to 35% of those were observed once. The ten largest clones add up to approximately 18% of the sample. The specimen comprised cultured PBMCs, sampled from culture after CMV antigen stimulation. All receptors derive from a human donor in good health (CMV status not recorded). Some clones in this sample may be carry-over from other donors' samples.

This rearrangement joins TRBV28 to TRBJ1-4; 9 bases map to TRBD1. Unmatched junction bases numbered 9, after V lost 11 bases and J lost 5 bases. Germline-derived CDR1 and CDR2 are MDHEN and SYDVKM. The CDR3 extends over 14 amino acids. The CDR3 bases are TGTGCCGGATGTAGGGGGACAGGGAATGAAAAACTGTTTTTT. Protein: CAGCRGTGNEKLFF. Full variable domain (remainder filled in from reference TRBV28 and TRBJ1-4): DVKVTQSSRYLVKRTGEKVFLECVQDMDHENMFWYRQDPGLGLRLIYFSYDVKMKEKGDIPEGYSVSREKKERFSLILESASTNQTSMYLCAGCRGTGNEKLFFGSGTQLSVL.

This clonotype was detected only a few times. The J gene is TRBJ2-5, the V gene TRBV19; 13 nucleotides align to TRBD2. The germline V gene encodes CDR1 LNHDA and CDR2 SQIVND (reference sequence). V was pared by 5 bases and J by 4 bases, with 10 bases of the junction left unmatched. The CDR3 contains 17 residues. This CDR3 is CASSSRGLAGRRETQYF. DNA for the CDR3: TGTGCCAGTAGTTCCCGGGGACTAGCGGGGAGGCGAGAGACCCAGTACTTC.

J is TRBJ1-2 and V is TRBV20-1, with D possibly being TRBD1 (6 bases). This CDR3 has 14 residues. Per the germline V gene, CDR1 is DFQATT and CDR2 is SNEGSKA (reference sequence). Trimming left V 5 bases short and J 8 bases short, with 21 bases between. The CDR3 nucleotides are TGCAGTGCTCGTGACAGGTCCCAGGGTGGAGGCTACACCTTC. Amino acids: CSARDRSQGGGYTF.

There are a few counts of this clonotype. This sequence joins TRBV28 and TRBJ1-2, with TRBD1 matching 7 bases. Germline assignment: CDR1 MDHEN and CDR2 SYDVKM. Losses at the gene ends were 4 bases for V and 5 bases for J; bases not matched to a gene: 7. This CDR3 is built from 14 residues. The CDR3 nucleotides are TGTGCCAGCAGTTCACCGGGACAGCCTTATGGCTACACCTTC. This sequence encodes CASSSPGQPYGYTF.

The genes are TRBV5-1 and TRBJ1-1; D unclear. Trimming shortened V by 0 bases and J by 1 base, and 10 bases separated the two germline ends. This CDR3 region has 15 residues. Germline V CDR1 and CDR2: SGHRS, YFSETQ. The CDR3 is CASSLVFGTNTEAFF. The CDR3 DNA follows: TGCGCCAGCAGCTTGGTATTTGGCACGAACACTGAAGCTTTCTTT.

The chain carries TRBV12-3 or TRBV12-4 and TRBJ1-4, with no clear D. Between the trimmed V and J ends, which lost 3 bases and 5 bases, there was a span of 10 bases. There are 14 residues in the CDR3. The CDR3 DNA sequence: TGTGCCAGCAGTTTGGAGGGCGGAAATGAAAAACTGTTTTTT. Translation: CASSLEGGNEKLFF.

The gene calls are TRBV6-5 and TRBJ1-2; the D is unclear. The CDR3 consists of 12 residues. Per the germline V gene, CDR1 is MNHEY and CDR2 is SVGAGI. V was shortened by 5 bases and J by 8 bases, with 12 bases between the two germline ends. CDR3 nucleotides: TGTGCCAGCAGTCCGGACGCTTGGGGCTACACCTTC. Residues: CASSPDAWGYTF.

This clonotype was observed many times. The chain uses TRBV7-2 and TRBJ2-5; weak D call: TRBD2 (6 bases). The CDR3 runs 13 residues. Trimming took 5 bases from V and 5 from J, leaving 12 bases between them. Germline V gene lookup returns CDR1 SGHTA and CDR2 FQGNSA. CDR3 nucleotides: TGTGCCAGCAGCCCAGGCGCGGGGGAGACCCAGTACTTC. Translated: CASSPGAGETQYF. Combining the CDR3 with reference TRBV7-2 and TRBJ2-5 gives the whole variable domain GAGVSQSPSNKVTEKGKDVELRCDPISGHTALYWYRQSLGQGLEFLIYFQGNSAPDKSGLPSDRFSAERTGGSVSTLTIQRTQQEDSAVYLCASSPGAGETQYFGPGTRLLVL.

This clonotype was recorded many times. The CDR3: CASRETLYEQYF. DNA for the CDR3: TGTGCCAGCAGGGAGACACTCTACGAGCAGTACTTC. The gene calls are TRBV7-8 and TRBJ2-7; unclear D gene. V lost 6 bases and J lost 3, with 9 bases in between. The CDR3 totals 12 residues. Germline assignment: CDR1 SGHVS and CDR2 FQNEAQ.

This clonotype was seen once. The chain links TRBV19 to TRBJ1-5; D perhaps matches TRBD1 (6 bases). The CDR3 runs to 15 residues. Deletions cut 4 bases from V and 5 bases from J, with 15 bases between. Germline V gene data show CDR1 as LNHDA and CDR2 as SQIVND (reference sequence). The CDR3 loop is CASSTIQGGDQPQHF. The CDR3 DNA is TGTGCCAGTAGTACCATACAGGGTGGGGATCAGCCCCAGCATTTT.

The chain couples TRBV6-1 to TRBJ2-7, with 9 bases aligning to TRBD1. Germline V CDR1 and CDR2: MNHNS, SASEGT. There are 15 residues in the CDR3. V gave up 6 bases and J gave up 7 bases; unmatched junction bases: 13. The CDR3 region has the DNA TGTGCCAGCAGGGAACGGGGACAGGGATTGCGAGAGCAGTACTTC. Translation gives CASRERGQGLREQYF.

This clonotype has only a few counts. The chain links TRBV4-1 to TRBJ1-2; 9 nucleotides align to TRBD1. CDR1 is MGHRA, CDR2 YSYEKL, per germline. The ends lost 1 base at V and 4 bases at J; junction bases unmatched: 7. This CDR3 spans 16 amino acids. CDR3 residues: CASSQGPGQGSYGYTF. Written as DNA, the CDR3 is TGCGCCAGCAGCCAAGGGCCGGGACAGGGATCCTATGGCTACACCTTC.

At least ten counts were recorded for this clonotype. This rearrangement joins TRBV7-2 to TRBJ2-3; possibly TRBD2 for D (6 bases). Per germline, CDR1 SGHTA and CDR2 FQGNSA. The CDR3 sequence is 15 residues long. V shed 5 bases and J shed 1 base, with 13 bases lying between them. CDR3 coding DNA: TGTGCCAGCAGCCCACGGCGCGGGGGCACAGATACGCAGTATTTT. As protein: CASSPRRGGTDTQYF.

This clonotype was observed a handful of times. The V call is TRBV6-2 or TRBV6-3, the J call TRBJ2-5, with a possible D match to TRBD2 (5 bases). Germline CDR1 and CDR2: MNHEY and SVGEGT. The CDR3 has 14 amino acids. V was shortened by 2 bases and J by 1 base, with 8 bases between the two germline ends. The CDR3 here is CASSYRAVQETQYF. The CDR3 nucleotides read TGTGCCAGCAGTTACAGAGCGGTCCAAGAGACCCAGTACTTC.

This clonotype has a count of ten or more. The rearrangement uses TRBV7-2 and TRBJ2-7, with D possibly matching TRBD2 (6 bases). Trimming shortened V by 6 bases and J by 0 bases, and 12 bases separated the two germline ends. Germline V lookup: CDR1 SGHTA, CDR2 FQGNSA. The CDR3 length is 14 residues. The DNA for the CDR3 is TGTGCCAGCAGGATAGCGGCTAGCTCCTACGAGCAGTACTTC. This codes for CASRIAASSYEQYF.

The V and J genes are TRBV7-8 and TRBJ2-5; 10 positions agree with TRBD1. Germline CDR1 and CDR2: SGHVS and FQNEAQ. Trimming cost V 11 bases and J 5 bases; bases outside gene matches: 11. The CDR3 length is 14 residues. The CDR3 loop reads CAGGTGDWEETQYF. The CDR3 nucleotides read TGTGCCGGCGGGACAGGGGATTGGGAGGAGACCCAGTACTTC.

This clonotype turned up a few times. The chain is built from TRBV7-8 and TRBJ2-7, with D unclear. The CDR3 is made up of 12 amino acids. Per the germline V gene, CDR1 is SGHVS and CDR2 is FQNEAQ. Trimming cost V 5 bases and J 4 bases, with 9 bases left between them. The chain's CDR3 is CASSATAYEQYF. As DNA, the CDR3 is TGTGCCAGCAGCGCCACAGCATACGAGCAGTACTTC.

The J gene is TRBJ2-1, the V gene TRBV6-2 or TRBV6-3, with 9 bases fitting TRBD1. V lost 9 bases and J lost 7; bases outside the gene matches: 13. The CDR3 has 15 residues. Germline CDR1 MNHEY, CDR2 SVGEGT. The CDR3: CASTYGDREGNEQFF. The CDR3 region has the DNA TGTGCCAGTACATACGGGGACAGGGAAGGGAATGAGCAGTTCTTC.

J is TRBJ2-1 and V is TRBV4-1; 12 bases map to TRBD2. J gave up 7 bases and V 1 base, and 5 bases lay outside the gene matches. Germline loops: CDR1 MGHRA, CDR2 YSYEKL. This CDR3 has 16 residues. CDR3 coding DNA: TGCGCCAGCAGCCAAGTCTTTCTAGCGGGAGGGAATGAGCAGTTCTTC. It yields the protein CASSQVFLAGGNEQFF.

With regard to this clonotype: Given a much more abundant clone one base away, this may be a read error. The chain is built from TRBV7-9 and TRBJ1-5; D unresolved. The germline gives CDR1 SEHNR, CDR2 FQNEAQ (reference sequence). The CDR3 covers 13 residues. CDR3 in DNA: TGTGCCAGCAGCTTAGCGCTTAATCAGTCCCAGCATTTT. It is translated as CASSLALNQSQHF.

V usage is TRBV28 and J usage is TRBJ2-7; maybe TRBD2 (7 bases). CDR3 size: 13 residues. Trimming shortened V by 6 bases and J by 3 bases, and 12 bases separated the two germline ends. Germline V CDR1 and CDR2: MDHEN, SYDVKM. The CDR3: CASSGGPIYEQYF. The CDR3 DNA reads TGTGCCAGCAGCGGGGGGCCTATCTACGAGCAGTACTTC.